Here is one T cell receptor beta chain with its context. A read error may account for a junction end that differs from germline. The CDR3 covers 15 residues. Looked up from germline, CDR1 is SGHDT and CDR2 is YYEEEE. CDR3 regions were amplified by Arm-PCR using iRepertoire HTBI primers to build TCR beta libraries. TCRdb itself ran the multiplex PCR reads through MiXCR, one entry per CDR3 protein. The table records over 500,000 distinct CDR3 sequences, roughly 15% of them present only once. Time point given: newly diagnosed GD, antithyroid drugs for less than 3 months. The TCR library used RNA extracted from PBMCs. This entry comes from a study of regulatory T cells in long-lasting Graves disease. The data were also submitted as part of a second study, on T cells in Graves' hyperthyroidism and ophthalmopathy.

This specimen consisted of peripheral blood mononuclear cells (PBMCs), obtained at new diagnosis, from a patient treated with antithyroid drugs. This receptor was taken from a woman aged 25 to 45 with Graves disease. The V and J genes are TRBV5-6 and TRBJ2-7; D perhaps matches TRBD2 (5 bases). In nucleotides, the CDR3 is TGTACCAGCAGCCCTGGACCGGGAAAAAACTACGAGCAGTACTTC. Residues: CTSSPGPGKNYEQYF. The variable domain in full, with the rest retrieved from reference TRBV5-6 and TRBJ2-7, is DAGVTQSPTHLIKTRGQQVTLRCSPKSGHDTVSWYQQALGQGPQFIFQYYEEEERQRGNFPDRFSGHQFPNYSSELNVNALLLGDSALYLCTSSPGPGKNYEQYFGPGTRLTVT.